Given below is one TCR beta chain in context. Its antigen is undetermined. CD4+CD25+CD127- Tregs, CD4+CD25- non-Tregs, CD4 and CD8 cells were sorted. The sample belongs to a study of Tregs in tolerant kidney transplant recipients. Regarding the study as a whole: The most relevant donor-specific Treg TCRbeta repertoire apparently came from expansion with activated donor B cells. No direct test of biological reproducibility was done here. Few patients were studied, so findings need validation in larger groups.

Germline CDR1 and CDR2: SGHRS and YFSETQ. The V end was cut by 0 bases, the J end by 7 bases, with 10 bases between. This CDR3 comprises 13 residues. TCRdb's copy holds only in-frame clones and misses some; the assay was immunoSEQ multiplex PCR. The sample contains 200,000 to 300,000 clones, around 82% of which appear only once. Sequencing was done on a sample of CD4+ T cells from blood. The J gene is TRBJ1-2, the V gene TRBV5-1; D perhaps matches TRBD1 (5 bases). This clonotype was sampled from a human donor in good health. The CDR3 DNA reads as TGCGCCAGCAGCTTGGGACAGCATTCTGGCTACACCTTC. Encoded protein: CASSLGQHSGYTF. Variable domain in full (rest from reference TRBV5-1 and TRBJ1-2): KAGVTQTPRYLIKTRGQQVTLSCSPISGHRSVSWYQQTPGQGLQFLFEYFSETQRNKGNFPGRFSGRQFSNSRSEMNVSTLELGDSALYLCASSLGQHSGYTFGSGTRLTVV.